One T cell receptor (beta chain) is described in this entry. This specimen comes from a study of blood T cell repertoires in COVID-19. Study in general: Samples representing acute and convalescent COVID-19 were sourced from the United States, Italy and Spain. Sources were T cells, B-cell-depleted T cells, or PBMCs; the material itself was cDNA or gDNA.

In the authors' methods: Amplified reference gene primers provided the basis for estimating nucleated cell counts. Assay: immunoSEQ multiplex PCR; the TCRdb copy retains only in-frame clones and omits some. V and J calls plus clone size are reproduced from that table; the DNA served to infer D and trimming. The sample consists of approximately 85,000 clones, more than 70% of them appearing once. The CDR3 covers 17 residues. After removal of 0 bases from V and 7 bases from J, the junction contained 11 bases not matched to a gene. Germline V CDR1 and CDR2: SGHNT, YYREEE (reference sequence). Sequencing was done on a sample of peripheral blood. The chain combines TRBV5-4 with TRBJ2-1; 9 bases agree with TRBD2. The TCR comes from a woman older than 75 in a cohort sampled during active or convalescent COVID-19. CDR3 residues: CASSLGGVAGDWNEQFF. In nucleotides, the CDR3 is TGTGCCAGCAGCTTGGGGGGGGTAGCGGGAGACTGGAATGAGCAGTTCTTC.